These 30 T cell receptor beta chains originate from one sample sequenced in a study of beta chain features in type 1 diabetes. Sequenced material consisted of expressed TCRB transcripts (all of the isolated RNA was reverse transcribed). The table came from immunoSEQ multiplex PCR; TCRdb's copy has only in-frame clones and leaves some out. The table lists some 360,000 clones, around 20% of them singletons. Material for sequencing was naive CD4+ T cells from blood. All receptors come from a woman between 18 and 29 years old in good health.

This clone was counted only a few times. V is TRBV5-6 and J is TRBJ2-5; TRBD1 agrees at 7 bases. The V segment lost 4 bases and the J segment 3 bases; nucleotides outside the gene matches: 15. This CDR3 spans 17 amino acids. Germline V gene sequence: CDR1 SGHDT, CDR2 YYEEEE. In DNA, the CDR3 is TGTGCCAGCAGCCTGTTGCTGCGAGACAGGGTGGAAGAGACCCAGTACTTC. Translation: CASSLLLRDRVEETQYF.

The rearrangement joins TRBV7-2 to TRBJ2-7; 9 bases agree with TRBD1. The germline CDR1 and CDR2 sequences are SGHTA and FQGNSA. With 4 bases clipped from V and 0 bases from J, the junction kept 13 bases outside the gene matches. The CDR3 has 18 amino acids. This chain's CDR3 is CASSYRGPSRSLSYEQYF. As DNA, the CDR3 is TGTGCCAGCAGCTACAGGGGGCCATCGCGTTCACTCTCCTACGAGCAGTACTTC. Full variable domain (remainder filled in from reference TRBV7-2 and TRBJ2-7): GAGVSQSPSNKVTEKGKDVELRCDPISGHTALYWYRQSLGQGLEFLIYFQGNSAPDKSGLPSDRFSAERTGGSVSTLTIQRTQQEDSAVYLCASSYRGPSRSLSYEQYFGPGTRLTVT.

This chain uses TRBV4-1 with TRBJ2-2; TRBD2 aligns across 12 bases. CDR3 length: 16 amino acids. Germline trimming cut 4 bases from V and 6 bases from J; bases unmatched to any gene: 6. The germline V gene encodes CDR1 MGHRA and CDR2 YSYEKL. The CDR3 loop reads CASSRGLAGRSGELFF. The CDR3 DNA is TGCGCCAGCAGCCGTGGACTAGCGGGAAGGTCCGGGGAGCTGTTTTTT.

The CDR3 sequence: CSATLGGAFF. The CDR3 coding sequence is TGCAGTGCGACACTAGGAGGAGCTTTCTTT. The gene calls are TRBV20-1 and TRBJ1-1; D is undetermined. Germline assignment: CDR1 DFQATT and CDR2 SNEGSKA (reference sequence). This CDR3 comprises 10 residues. V was cut by 6 bases and J by 10 bases, with 12 bases left in between.

This chain uses TRBV4-1 with TRBJ1-4; 7 bases are a match to TRBD1. CDR1 and CDR2 from the germline V gene are MGHRA and YSYEKL. The V segment lost 1 base and the J segment 1 base; nucleotides outside the gene matches: 0. This CDR3 has 15 residues. CDR3 in amino acids: CASSQAGGTNEKLFF. Written as DNA, the CDR3 is TGCGCCAGCAGCCAAGCAGGGGGAACTAATGAAAAACTGTTTTTT.

The genes are TRBV2 and TRBJ1-5; a possible D gene is TRBD1 (5 bases). Looked up from germline, CDR1 is SNHLY and CDR2 is FYNNEI. The CDR3 consists of 15 residues. V lost 1 base to trimming and J lost 7 bases, with 14 bases between them. The CDR3 sequence is CASSEGDSRGQPQHF. The CDR3 bases are TGTGCCAGCAGTGAAGGGGACTCCCGGGGACAGCCCCAGCATTTT.

This clone has just a few counts. The chain joins TRBV6-1 to TRBJ2-5; TRBD2 might be the D (5 bases). CDR3 length equals 11 residues. Germline V CDR1 and CDR2: MNHNS, SASEGT. The V end was cut by 6 bases, the J end by 5 bases, with 7 bases between. The DNA for the CDR3 is TGTGCCAGCAGACCGGGGGAGACCCAGTACTTC. It specifies CASRPGETQYF.

The chain links TRBV2 to TRBJ2-2; TRBD2 matches 7 bases. The V gene end was trimmed by 3 bases and the J gene end by 6 bases; junction bases not matched to a gene: 4. Germline CDR1 reads SNHLY; CDR2 reads FYNNEI. This CDR3 region has 14 residues. This CDR3 is CASSDARGSGELFF. CDR3 coding DNA: TGTGCCAGCAGTGACGCGCGGGGGTCCGGGGAGCTGTTTTTT. Using reference TRBV2 and TRBJ2-2 for the parts outside the CDR3, the full variable domain is EPEVTQTPSHQVTQMGQEVILRCVPISNHLYFYWYRQILGQKVEFLVSFYNNEISEKSEIFDDQFSVERPDGSNFTLKIRSTKLEDSAMYFCASSDARGSGELFFGEGSRLTVL.

Only a few counts were recorded for this clone. V is TRBV9 and J is TRBJ1-1; 7 nucleotides line up with TRBD1. This CDR3 contains 17 residues. Germline lookup yields CDR1 SGDLS and CDR2 YYNGEE. V shed 0 bases and J 4 bases; nucleotides not matched to a gene: 12. As DNA, the CDR3 is TGTGCCAGCAGCGTAGATCCCTTGTTGACAGGGCGCACTGAAGCTTTCTTT. It encodes CASSVDPLLTGRTEAFF.

The gene calls are TRBV9 and TRBJ1-2; 7 bases map to TRBD1. V shed 0 bases, J shed 9 bases, and the junction held 11 bases outside the gene matches. The germline CDR1 and CDR2 sequences are SGDLS and YYNGEE. This CDR3 region has 15 residues. CDR3 region: CASSVERAGGRSYTF. CDR3 DNA sequence: TGTGCCAGCAGCGTAGAAAGGGCAGGGGGAAGAAGCTACACCTTC.

This clone was counted between two and nine times. This sequence joins TRBV7-2 and TRBJ2-5; 7 nucleotides match TRBD1. The CDR3 has 14 amino acids. Germline assignment: CDR1 SGHTA and CDR2 FQGNSA. The ends lost 5 bases at V and 5 bases at J; junction bases unmatched: 8. The CDR3 DNA follows: TGTGCCAGCAGCCCAGGACAGGACGGGGAGACCCAGTACTTC. Translation gives CASSPGQDGETQYF.

V and J are TRBV14 and TRBJ2-7, with D unresolved. The CDR3 totals 14 residues. The V gene's germline CDR1 is SGHDN and CDR2 FVKESK. Trimming shortened V by 4 bases and J by 2 bases, and 12 bases separated the two germline ends. The CDR3 protein is CASSRSPWAYEQYF. In DNA form, the CDR3 reads TGTGCCAGCAGCCGGAGCCCCTGGGCCTACGAGCAGTACTTC.

The rearrangement joins TRBV30 to TRBJ2-7, with a tentative D call TRBD1 (6 bases). Germline CDR1 GTSNPN, CDR2 SVGIG (reference sequence). V was pared by 3 bases and J by 2 bases, with 14 bases between. The CDR3 runs 14 residues. The DNA for the CDR3 is TGTGCCTGGAGGGGTCGACAGGCAGCCTACGAGCAGTACTTC. It specifies CAWRGRQAAYEQYF.

V gene TRBV5-4 combines with J gene TRBJ1-2, with D maybe TRBD1 (5 bases). V lost 4 bases to trimming and J lost 1 base, with 8 bases between them. The V gene's germline CDR1 is SGHNT and CDR2 YYREEE (reference sequence). CDR3 length equals 13 residues. In nucleotides, the CDR3 is TGTGCCAGCAGCCAGGACATTAACTATGGCTACACCTTC. This sequence encodes CASSQDINYGYTF.

This clone was seen a handful of times. The J gene is TRBJ2-5, the V gene TRBV29-1; a possible D gene is TRBD1 (5 bases). V gave up 7 bases and J gave up 0 bases, with 15 bases separating them. Germline CDR1 reads SQVTM; CDR2 reads ANQGSEA. CDR3 length: 14 residues. CDR3 protein: CSATSPGNQETQYF. CDR3 nucleotide sequence: TGCAGCGCCACCTCGCCAGGGAACCAAGAGACCCAGTACTTC.

The rearrangement joins TRBV5-1 to TRBJ2-3; TRBD2 matches 9 bases. This CDR3 contains 15 residues. V gave up 2 bases and J gave up 1 base; unmatched junction bases: 2. Per the germline V gene, CDR1 is SGHRS and CDR2 is YFSETQ. The CDR3 loop reads CASSFLAGRTDTQYF. DNA for the CDR3: TGCGCCAGCAGCTTCCTAGCGGGACGCACAGATACGCAGTATTTT.

V is TRBV19 and J is TRBJ2-1; 8 nucleotides match TRBD1. Germline CDR1 reads LNHDA; CDR2 reads SQIVND (reference sequence). The V segment lost 5 bases and the J segment 6 bases; nucleotides outside the gene matches: 12. The CDR3 spans 16 residues. The CDR3 DNA is TGTGCCAGTAGTGCCCGGACAGGGACGGGCCTCAATGAGCAGTTCTTC. This gives the protein CASSARTGTGLNEQFF.

A few counts support this clone. The genes are TRBV7-2 and TRBJ2-7, with 10 bases that match TRBD2. The germline CDR1 and CDR2 sequences are SGHTA and FQGNSA. This CDR3 has 16 amino acids. The trim removed 5 bases at V and 2 bases at J, leaving 9 bases unmatched. CDR3 nucleotides: TGTGCCAGCAGCCGAGCCCCTCTAGCGGGGGCCTACGAGCAGTACTTC. Protein product: CASSRAPLAGAYEQYF.

V and J are TRBV28 and TRBJ1-2, with 8 bases aligning to TRBD1. V was pared by 5 bases and J by 5 bases, with 4 bases of the junction left unmatched. The germline gives CDR1 MDHEN, CDR2 SYDVKM. The CDR3 runs to 13 residues. CDR3 DNA: TGTGCCAGCAGTCCGGACAGGGAATATGGCTACACCTTC. Residues: CASSPDREYGYTF.

The gene calls are TRBV29-1 and TRBJ2-2, with 7 bases aligning to TRBD2. CDR1 is SQVTM, CDR2 ANQGSEA, per germline. The CDR3 has 12 amino acids. The CDR3 DNA is TGCACCCGGGGACTAAACACCGGGGAGCTGTTTTTT. It translates to CTRGLNTGELFF.

This clone was seen a handful of times. The V gene is TRBV6-5, the J gene TRBJ2-5, with TRBD1 as a possible D gene (5 bases). The V gene's germline CDR1 is MNHEY and CDR2 SVGAGI. The CDR3 runs to 14 residues. V lost 0 bases, J lost 9 bases, and 14 bases lay in between. This CDR3 is CASSYSGAPRPQYF. The CDR3 bases are TGTGCCAGCAGTTACTCTGGGGCCCCCCGCCCCCAGTACTTC.

This rearrangement joins TRBV9 to TRBJ2-7, with a possible D match to TRBD2 (5 bases). Deletions cut 1 base from V and 1 base from J, with 21 bases between. Germline CDR1 reads SGDLS; CDR2 reads YYNGEE. The CDR3 is made up of 18 amino acids. CDR3 protein: CASSVRKKPGRESYEQYF. The CDR3 DNA sequence: TGTGCCAGCAGCGTAAGGAAAAAGCCGGGCCGGGAATCCTACGAGCAGTACTTC.

This chain's CDR3 is CSGGGVLNTEAFF. For the CDR3, the DNA is TGCAGCGGGGGCGGGGTTCTGAACACTGAAGCTTTCTTT. The chain combines TRBV29-1 with TRBJ1-1; a possible D gene is TRBD1 (5 bases). The CDR3 consists of 13 residues. The V end was cut by 7 bases, the J end by 0 bases, with 12 bases between. Per germline, CDR1 SQVTM and CDR2 ANQGSEA.

This clone was seen only a few times. The rearrangement joins TRBV18 to TRBJ2-7; the D gene is possibly TRBD1 (6 bases). Germline-derived CDR1 and CDR2 are KGHSH and LQKENI. CDR3 length: 12 residues. Trimming took off 8 bases at V and 7 bases at J, with 15 bases between the two ends. DNA of the CDR3: TGTGCCAGCCATGGACAGCGGAAGGAGCAGTACTTC. Protein product: CASHGQRKEQYF.

This clone was counted a few times. The chain is built from TRBV7-9 and TRBJ2-5, with a weak D call TRBD1 (6 bases). Per the germline V gene, CDR1 is SEHNR and CDR2 is FQNEAQ (reference sequence). V was trimmed by 5 bases and J by 4 bases, leaving 23 bases between them. The CDR3 has 17 amino acids. The CDR3 loop reads CASSLRDTHFRVETQYF. Written as DNA, the CDR3 is TGTGCCAGCAGCCTCCGGGACACCCACTTCAGGGTAGAGACCCAGTACTTC.

This clone was seen only a few times. The chain is built from TRBV19 and TRBJ1-5; TRBD1 matches 7 bases. CDR1 and CDR2 (germline): LNHDA, SQIVND (reference sequence). V trimming: 10 bases; J trimming: 2 bases; junction bases outside the gene matches: 8. The CDR3 is made up of 14 amino acids. Here the CDR3 DNA reads TGTGCCACCGCTGAGGGGACAGGCAATCAGCCCCAGCATTTT. This encodes CATAEGTGNQPQHF.

As to this clone: Other DNA sequences in this sample translate to the same CDR3. The chain carries TRBV19 and TRBJ2-1; 8 nucleotides agree with TRBD1. V was pared by 7 bases and J by 3 bases, with 5 bases of the junction left unmatched. CDR1 is LNHDA and CDR2 is SQIVND in the germline V gene (reference sequence). CDR3 length: 14 residues. CDR3 sequence reads: CASTPGQGYNEQFF. The DNA of the CDR3 is TGTGCCAGTACCCCTGGACAGGGCTACAATGAGCAGTTCTTC. The full variable domain, with the rest looked up from reference TRBV19 and TRBJ2-1, is DGGITQSPKYLFRKEGQNVTLSCEQNLNHDAMYWYRQDPGQGLRLIYYSQIVNDFQKGDIAEGYSVSREKKESFPLTVTSAQKNPTAFYLCASTPGQGYNEQFFGPGTRLTVL.

The V gene is TRBV30, the J gene TRBJ1-5; possible D gene TRBD1, 5 bases. Trimming took 4 bases from V and 9 from J, leaving 10 bases between them. The CDR3 spans 11 residues. From germline, CDR1 is GTSNPN and CDR2 SVGIG (reference sequence). The CDR3 region is CAWTVGGPQHF. The CDR3 coding sequence is TGTGCCTGGACGGTGGGGGGGCCCCAGCATTTT. Full variable domain (remainder filled in from reference TRBV30 and TRBJ1-5): SQTIHQWPATLVQPVGSPLSLECTVEGTSNPNLYWYRQAAGRGLQLLFYSVGIGQISSEVPQNLSASRPQDRQFILSSKKLLLSDSGFYLCAWTVGGPQHFGDGTRLSIL.

V and J are TRBV5-5 and TRBJ2-5, with a tentative D call TRBD2 (6 bases). CDR3 size: 17 residues. The V end lost 3 bases, the J end lost 2 bases, and 20 bases lay between the germline ends. Per germline, CDR1 SGHKS and CDR2 YYEKEE (reference sequence). The CDR3 region has the DNA TGTGCCAGCAGCTATCCGCCATGGGGAGGTTCGCAAGAGACCCAGTACTTC. Translated: CASSYPPWGGSQETQYF. Drawing the rest from reference TRBV5-5 and TRBJ2-5, the complete variable domain is DAGVTQSPTHLIKTRGQQVTLRCSPISGHKSVSWYQQVLGQGPQFIFQYYEKEERGRGNFPDRFSARQFPNYSSELNVNALLLGDSALYLCASSYPPWGGSQETQYFGPGTRLLVL.

This clone was counted only a few times. V is TRBV14 and J is TRBJ1-1; weak D call: TRBD1 (5 bases). V was pared by 1 base and J by 3 bases, with 6 bases between. The V gene's germline CDR1 is SGHDN and CDR2 FVKESK. The CDR3 totals 13 residues. The CDR3 DNA sequence: TGTGCCAGCAGCCAAGCCAGGGACACTGAAGCTTTCTTT. It is translated as CASSQARDTEAFF.